This T cell receptor beta chain emerged from a study of glioma-infiltrating T cells. Using RNA template, CDR3s of TCR alpha and beta were amplified with iRepertoire arm-PCR. Via MiXCR, TCRdb re-called the multiplex PCR reads, giving one row per CDR3 protein. This sample carries about 380,000 distinct CDR3 sequences, around 38% of them seen once, and the ten largest clones take approximately 12%. This clonotype occurred a few times. The CDR3 consists of 10 residues. V lost 8 bases to trimming and J lost 0 bases, with 5 bases between them. Germline CDR1 and CDR2: DFQATT and SNEGSKA (reference sequence).

The sequence was obtained from a human donor with low-grade glioma or glioblastoma, undergoing nonglioma brain surgery, or in good health (not recorded which). Sequencing used glioma tissue, nonneoplastic brain tissue, or PBMCs (not recorded which). V and J are TRBV20-1 and TRBJ2-7; D is ambiguous. The CDR3 nucleotides read TGCAGTCCAAGCTCCTACGAGCAGTACTTC. This sequence encodes CSPSSYEQYF.